These 27 T cell receptor beta chains were sequenced from one sample in a study of PD-1 blockade in mismatch repair-deficient tumors. Using immunoSEQ multiplex PCR, the repertoire was profiled, and TCRdb retains in-frame clones only, with some absent. The sample carries around 130,000 clones, approximately 91% recorded once. This material consisted of peripheral blood, taken 72 weeks after starting pembrolizumab. These receptors were taken from an adult with mismatch repair-deficient cancer.

The chain has TRBV4-1 and TRBJ2-7; the D call may be TRBD1 or TRBD2 (5 bases each). Germline loops: CDR1 MGHRA, CDR2 YSYEKL. The V end was cut by 1 base, the J end by 1 base, with 11 bases between. The CDR3 extends over 15 amino acids. The CDR3 bases are TGCGCCAGCAGCCAAGGTGGGGACGGTTCCTACGAGCAGTACTTC. This encodes CASSQGGDGSYEQYF.

The CDR3 loop is CASGQTRLTRWETQYF. The CDR3 nucleotides read TGTGCCAGCGGTCAGACTAGGCTTACCCGCTGGGAGACCCAGTACTTC. The chain recombines TRBV28 with TRBJ2-5; D possibly corresponds to TRBD2 (6 bases). Trimming removed 8 bases from V and 5 bases from J, with 24 bases in between. The CDR3 is 16 residues long. Germline V lookup: CDR1 MDHEN, CDR2 SYDVKM.

The chain is built from TRBV19 and TRBJ2-1; D might be TRBD1 or TRBD2, each matching 5 bases. CDR1 and CDR2 from the germline V gene are LNHDA and SQIVND (reference sequence). CDR3 size: 18 residues. The germline V and J ends were trimmed by 3 bases and 6 bases, with 24 bases remaining between them. The CDR3 region has the DNA TGTGCCAGTAGTATTTGGTCAGGGAGCCAACGAGGGATCAATGAGCAGTTCTTC. It translates to CASSIWSGSQRGINEQFF. Full variable domain (rest looked up from reference TRBV19 and TRBJ2-1): DGGITQSPKYLFRKEGQNVTLSCEQNLNHDAMYWYRQDPGQGLRLIYYSQIVNDFQKGDIAEGYSVSREKKESFPLTVTSAQKNPTAFYLCASSIWSGSQRGINEQFFGPGTRLTVL.

The chain combines TRBV4-2 with TRBJ2-2; 8 bases are shared with TRBD1. Germline CDR1 is LGHNA and CDR2 is YNFKEQ. Trimming cost V 1 base and J 4 bases; bases outside gene matches: 5. The CDR3 runs 16 residues. The CDR3 DNA is TGTGCCAGCAGCCAAGTGAGGACAGGGTCCACCGGGGAGCTGTTTTTT. It translates to CASSQVRTGSTGELFF.

The chain joins TRBV19 to TRBJ1-5; TRBD1 agrees at 8 bases. Germline values: CDR1 LNHDA, CDR2 SQIVND (reference sequence). The CDR3 has 16 residues. V lost 9 bases to trimming and J lost 3 bases; unmatched junction nucleotides: 13. CDR3: CARNNRDRLFNQPQHF. The CDR3 coding sequence is TGTGCCAGAAACAACCGGGACAGGCTCTTCAATCAGCCCCAGCATTTT.

The chain is built from TRBV30 and TRBJ2-5; D might be TRBD1 (6 bases). V was shortened by 0 bases and J by 5 bases, with 10 bases between the two germline ends. CDR1 is GTSNPN and CDR2 is SVGIG in the germline V gene (reference sequence). The CDR3 sequence is 13 residues long. The CDR3 here is CAWSVHRVETQYF. CDR3 nucleotide sequence: TGTGCCTGGAGTGTACACAGGGTTGAGACCCAGTACTTC.

The CDR3 DNA sequence: TGCGCCAGCAGCCAAGATGAGGGGCAGTTCACTGAAGCTTTCTTT. Translation: CASSQDEGQFTEAFF. The chain has TRBV4-1 and TRBJ1-1; a possible D gene is TRBD1 (5 bases). Germline V gene lookup returns CDR1 MGHRA and CDR2 YSYEKL. The CDR3 spans 15 residues. The germline V and J ends were trimmed by 0 bases and 4 bases, with 12 bases remaining between them.

V usage is TRBV7-9 and J usage is TRBJ2-1, with 8 bases fitting TRBD2. V lost 1 base and J lost 8; bases outside the gene matches: 4. The CDR3 totals 14 residues. Germline V lookup: CDR1 SEHNR, CDR2 FQNEAQ (reference sequence). The CDR3 is CASSLGGLEDEQFF. The CDR3 DNA sequence: TGTGCCAGCAGCTTAGGGGGACTAGAGGATGAGCAGTTCTTC.

The chain links TRBV4-1 to TRBJ2-7, with a tentative D call TRBD2 (6 bases). V dropped 1 base and J dropped 2 bases, with 12 bases sitting between them. CDR1 is MGHRA and CDR2 is YSYEKL in the germline V gene. CDR3 length: 15 residues. As DNA, the CDR3 is TGCGCCAGCAGCCAAGCTCCGGGAGATGCCTACGAGCAGTACTTC. Translated: CASSQAPGDAYEQYF.

The CDR3 coding sequence is TGTGCCAGCAGCTTACCGGGATCCCGAGAGACCCAGTACTTC. Amino acid sequence: CASSLPGSRETQYF. The chain employs TRBV5-4 and TRBJ2-5; weak D call: TRBD2 (5 bases). V was clipped by 2 bases and J by 4 bases, with 12 bases between them. Per the germline V gene, CDR1 is SGHNT and CDR2 is YYREEE (reference sequence). The CDR3 has 14 residues.

This clone was picked up a small number of times. The chain joins TRBV28 to TRBJ2-7; 9 bases map to TRBD1. The CDR3 is made up of 15 amino acids. Germline CDR1 MDHEN, CDR2 SYDVKM. Losses at the gene ends were 6 bases for V and 1 base for J; bases not matched to a gene: 7. The CDR3 DNA reads as TGTGCCAGCAGGCCAACAGGGGGCGCTTCCTACGAGCAGTACTTC. This sequence encodes CASRPTGGASYEQYF.

The V gene is TRBV30, the J gene TRBJ2-7; 8 bases are shared with TRBD2. The CDR3 is 15 residues long. With 3 bases clipped from V and 5 bases from J, the junction kept 12 bases outside the gene matches. Germline V gene sequence: CDR1 GTSNPN, CDR2 SVGIG (reference sequence). The CDR3 nucleotides read TGTGCCTGGAGGGGAGGACTAGCTGTGGACAACGAGCAGTACTTC. Translation: CAWRGGLAVDNEQYF.

This clone was seen only a few times. This chain connects TRBV5-4 to TRBJ2-1; TRBD2 matches at 12 bases. The CDR3 length is 14 residues. V was pared by 0 bases and J by 12 bases, with 4 bases of the junction left unmatched. Germline V gene sequence: CDR1 SGHNT, CDR2 YYREEE (reference sequence). The chain's CDR3 is CASSLGLAGGRQFF. The CDR3 DNA follows: TGTGCCAGCAGCTTGGGCCTAGCGGGAGGGCGGCAGTTCTTC.

The V and J genes are TRBV19 and TRBJ2-7; D ambiguous. Germline CDR1 LNHDA, CDR2 SQIVND (reference sequence). This CDR3 has 14 residues. Trimming took off 5 bases at V and 0 bases at J, with 11 bases between the two ends. The CDR3 sequence: CASSQRQSSYEQYF. The CDR3 bases are TGTGCCAGTAGTCAGAGGCAGAGCTCCTACGAGCAGTACTTC.

The chain couples TRBV18 to TRBJ2-4, with TRBD2 identical over 11 bases. J gave up 3 bases and V 3 bases, and 7 bases lay outside the gene matches. CDR1 and CDR2 from the germline V gene are KGHSH and LQKENI. The CDR3 extends over 17 amino acids. The CDR3 DNA reads as TGTGCCAGCTCACCTCGGCCGGGACTAGCGGACAAAAACATTCAGTACTTC. It translates to CASSPRPGLADKNIQYF.

This clone was detected once. This chain connects TRBV4-2 to TRBJ2-2, with a tentative D call TRBD2 (5 bases). Germline CDR1 and CDR2: LGHNA and YNFKEQ. CDR3 size: 18 residues. V lost 1 base and J 4 bases, leaving 19 bases between the germline ends. For the CDR3, the DNA is TGTGCCAGCAGCCAAGGCGGCGCGGAGCGGAGCCTCACCGGGGAGCTGTTTTTT. This translates into CASSQGGAERSLTGELFF.

The V call is TRBV5-1, the J call TRBJ2-7; D may be TRBD2 (6 bases). This CDR3 has 13 residues. Germline CDR1 SGHRS, CDR2 YFSETQ. The V end was cut by 4 bases, the J end by 4 bases, with 12 bases between. The CDR3, as DNA: TGCGCCAGCAGCCCGAGCGGGTCTTACGAGCAGTACTTC. The encoded protein is CASSPSGSYEQYF.

The chain has TRBV29-1 and TRBJ1-1; D is possibly TRBD1 (5 bases). Germline V gene data show CDR1 as SQVTM and CDR2 as ANQGSEA. V was trimmed by 3 bases and J by 6 bases, leaving 14 bases between them. The CDR3 covers 13 residues. The CDR3 sequence: CSVDRGLGSEAFF. The CDR3 coding sequence is TGCAGCGTTGACCGGGGGTTAGGGTCTGAAGCTTTCTTT.

This sequence joins TRBV6-6 and TRBJ2-7; the D gene is possibly TRBD1 (5 bases). This CDR3 contains 14 residues. V shed 11 bases and J shed 7 bases, with 24 bases lying between them. Germline V gene lookup returns CDR1 MNHNY and CDR2 SVGAGI (reference sequence). The CDR3 nucleotides read TGTGCCTCCAGAATATCTCAGGGTTCGGGTGAGCAGTACTTC. As protein: CASRISQGSGEQYF.

V and J are TRBV6-1 and TRBJ2-5; perhaps TRBD2 as D (6 bases). Trimming took off 3 bases at V and 1 base at J, with 15 bases between the two ends. CDR1 and CDR2 from the germline V gene are MNHNS and SASEGT. This CDR3 has 16 residues. The CDR3 DNA follows: TGTGCCAGCAGTGACGTTAGTGGGAGGACCCAAGAGACCCAGTACTTC. This gives the protein CASSDVSGRTQETQYF.

The chain links TRBV5-1 to TRBJ2-1; D is unclear. V lost 5 bases, J lost 0 bases, and 6 bases lay in between. The germline V gene has CDR1 SGHRS and CDR2 YFSETQ. The CDR3 totals 13 residues. The CDR3 loop is CASRESSYNEQFF. The CDR3 region has the DNA TGCGCCAGCAGGGAGAGCTCCTACAATGAGCAGTTCTTC.

V usage is TRBV4-2 and J usage is TRBJ2-6; D uncertain. Trimming left V 0 bases short and J 2 bases short, with 8 bases between. CDR3 length: 16 residues. Germline V gene data show CDR1 as LGHNA and CDR2 as YNFKEQ. The CDR3 loop is CASSQDRSAGANVLTF. DNA for the CDR3: TGTGCCAGCAGCCAAGATAGAAGCGCTGGGGCCAACGTCCTGACTTTC.

The chain recombines TRBV7-9 with TRBJ2-2; D might be TRBD1 (6 bases). Germline V gene sequence: CDR1 SEHNR, CDR2 FQNEAQ (reference sequence). This CDR3 is 15 amino acids long. For the CDR3, the DNA is TGTGGGGTACAGCTTACAGGGAAGAACACCGGGGAGCTGTTTTTT. Protein product: CGVQLTGKNTGELFF.

This clone was seen once. The gene calls are TRBV11-2 and TRBJ2-1; 15 positions match TRBD2. Germline CDR1 SGHAT, CDR2 FQNNGV. J was trimmed by 7 bases and V by 3 bases; bases with no gene match: 4. The CDR3 extends over 16 amino acids. CDR3 residues: CASSFTGTSGRNEQFF. CDR3 nucleotides: TGTGCCAGCAGCTTTACCGGGACTAGCGGGAGGAATGAGCAGTTCTTC.

This clone was seen just once. V usage is TRBV7-8 and J usage is TRBJ2-7, with D unclear. The CDR3 has 12 amino acids. Germline CDR1 is SGHVS and CDR2 is FQNEAQ. Deletions cut 1 base from V and 6 bases from J, with 7 bases between. CDR3 in amino acids: CASSLGSGEQYF. CDR3 coding DNA: TGTGCCAGCAGCTTAGGATCGGGCGAGCAGTACTTC.

The chain links TRBV28 to TRBJ2-7, with D unclear. The length of the CDR3 is 15 residues. The V and J ends lost 3 bases and 3 bases respectively, with 15 bases between them. The germline V gene encodes CDR1 MDHEN and CDR2 SYDVKM. CDR3 nucleotide sequence: TGTGCCAGCAGTTTCAGCCTGGAGACCTTCTACGAGCAGTACTTC. This translates into CASSFSLETFYEQYF.

The chain links TRBV27 to TRBJ2-2; a possible D gene is TRBD1 (5 bases). Germline CDR1 is MNHEY and CDR2 is SMNVEV (reference sequence). Trimming removed 1 base from V and 3 bases from J, with 12 bases in between. The CDR3 extends over 16 amino acids. The DNA of the CDR3 is TGTGCCAGCAGTTTATTAACAGGCCTTCACACCGGGGAGCTGTTTTTT. Residues: CASSLLTGLHTGELFF.